This T cell receptor (beta chain) was captured by sequencing in a study of blood T cell repertoires in COVID-19. Profiling relied on immunoSEQ multiplex PCR, and the TCRdb table lists in-frame clones only, not all of them. The sample contains 150,000 to 200,000 clones, 87% of which appear only once. The CDR3 runs 15 residues. Trimming cost V 6 bases and J 6 bases, with 20 bases left between them. The V gene's germline CDR1 is MNHEY and CDR2 SMNVEV (reference sequence). The chain uses TRBV27 and TRBJ1-2; D perhaps matches TRBD1 (5 bases). The receptor was derived from a man aged 18-30 years with active or convalescent COVID-19. Sequenced material: peripheral blood. CDR3 sequence reads: CASRPLGGGLDGYTF. CDR3 nucleotides: TGTGCCAGCAGGCCTCTGGGGGGGGGTTTGGATGGCTACACCTTC.